The next 8 T cell receptor beta chains were all read from a single sample in a study of PD-1 blockade in classical Hodgkin lymphoma (dated by TCRdb to the early 2020s). The time point tag for this specimen amounts to: cycle 4 day 1 (C4D1), after 5 to 7 weeks of nivolumab. Relapse after autologous stem cell transplantation had occurred in all trial patients, and cohorts A, B and C were distinguished by prior brentuximab vedotin exposure. Library method: the immunoSEQ multiplex PCR assay. Here the immuneACCESS table is served through TCRdb, limited to in-frame sequences with V and J called. Missing clones are a known gap in these copies; in checked studies unresolved V genes cover under half, and the rest lacks a known reason. The sample table holds some 90,000 clones, of which under 85% were seen once. Around 15% of the sample is in the top ten clones. Sample: peripheral blood mononuclear cells (PBMCs), taken before the fourth cycle of nivolumab. Every receptor here comes from a human donor with classical Hodgkin lymphoma.

This clone showed up just a few times. The CDR3 here is CSVSAGEGTGELFF. CDR3 DNA: TGCAGCGTTTCAGCGGGAGAGGGCACCGGGGAGCTGTTTTTT. V and J are TRBV29-1 and TRBJ2-2; TRBD2 agrees at 8 bases. CDR1 and CDR2 (germline): SQVTM, ANQGSEA. CDR3 length: 14 amino acids. J was trimmed by 4 bases and V by 5 bases; bases with no gene match: 6.

This clone came up a few times. The rearrangement joins TRBV7-9 to TRBJ1-1; D unclear. In germline, CDR1 is SEHNR, CDR2 FQNEAQ (reference sequence). V lost 3 bases to trimming and J lost 6 bases, with 14 bases between them. CDR3 size: 14 residues. In DNA form, the CDR3 reads TGTGCCAGCAGCTTTTCCGTTCCCGGCCCTGAAGCTTTCTTT. It is translated as CASSFSVPGPEAFF.

This chain joins TRBV15 and TRBJ1-4; a possible D gene is TRBD1 (5 bases). This CDR3 comprises 14 residues. CDR1 and CDR2 (germline): LNHNV, YYDKDF (reference sequence). V lost 2 bases, J lost 8 bases, and 12 bases lay in between. The CDR3 DNA reads as TGTGCCACCAGCAGACCTAATTGGGGCGAAAAACTGTTTTTT. This encodes CATSRPNWGEKLFF.

This clone came up a few times. J is TRBJ2-3 and V is TRBV27; D gene uncertain. This CDR3 comprises 11 residues. V lost 6 bases, J lost 6 bases, and 7 bases lay in between. Germline values: CDR1 MNHEY, CDR2 SMNVEV (reference sequence). Here the CDR3 reads CASSRGDTQYF. In DNA, the CDR3 is TGTGCCAGCAGCCGTGGGGATACGCAGTATTTT.

The chain combines TRBV7-9 with TRBJ2-1; D is possibly TRBD1 (5 bases). The CDR3 runs 15 residues. In germline, CDR1 is SEHNR, CDR2 FQNEAQ (reference sequence). Trimming left V 3 bases short and J 2 bases short, with 11 bases between. The CDR3 DNA sequence: TGTGCCAGCAGCTTGGGGCTGTTGACCTACAATGAGCAGTTCTTC. Protein sequence: CASSLGLLTYNEQFF.

This rearrangement joins TRBV28 to TRBJ2-7; maybe TRBD1 (7 bases). The germline V and J ends were trimmed by 11 bases and 1 base, with 18 bases remaining between them. This CDR3 has 14 amino acids. Looked up from germline, CDR1 is MDHEN and CDR2 is SYDVKM. CDR3 in DNA: TGTGCCGCCTTGGGGCCAGGGGGGTCCTACGAGCAGTACTTC. This gives the protein CAALGPGGSYEQYF.

The V call is TRBV11-3, the J call TRBJ2-7; D not certain. Germline CDR1 SGHNT, CDR2 YENEEA. V shed 2 bases and J shed 6 bases, with 11 bases lying between them. There are 13 residues in the CDR3. This CDR3 reads CASSLNQGGEQYF. CDR3 in DNA: TGTGCCAGCAGCTTAAACCAAGGCGGCGAGCAGTACTTC.

CDR3 sequence: CASSPTVNYGYTF. In nucleotides, the CDR3 is TGTGCCAGCAGCCCGACGGTTAACTATGGCTACACCTTC. The V and J genes are TRBV11-2 and TRBJ1-2; D gene uncertain. Per germline, CDR1 SGHAT and CDR2 FQNNGV. This CDR3 has 13 residues. Trimming removed 5 bases from V and 1 base from J, with 8 bases in between.